The 13 T cell receptor beta chains listed next were all sequenced from one sample in a study of shared clonotypes between healthy human individuals. Repertoires were generated with immunoSEQ multiplex PCR, while TCRdb's copy carries only in-frame clones and drops some. The sample records about 1.5 million clones, about 96% being singletons. Sequenced: naive CD4+ T cells sorted from blood. Subset indicated: CD45RA+ positively selected. The origin of the receptors is a young man in good health.

The chain employs TRBV9 and TRBJ2-5, with D possibly matching TRBD1 (5 bases). The V end lost 4 bases, the J end lost 4 bases, and 17 bases lay between the germline ends. The CDR3 is 15 residues long. Germline CDR1 is SGDLS and CDR2 is YYNGEE. CDR3 nucleotide sequence: TGTGCCAGCAGCCCAAGTCCCGGAAGGGGAGAGACCCAGTACTTC. Amino acids: CASSPSPGRGETQYF.

CDR3 protein: CASSHRGHLYEQYF. In DNA form, the CDR3 reads TGTGCCAGCAGCCACCGTGGACACCTCTACGAGCAGTACTTC. The chain carries TRBV5-6 and TRBJ2-7; D may be TRBD1 (5 bases). CDR3 length: 14 amino acids. V lost 4 bases and J 3 bases, leaving 14 bases between the germline ends. Germline CDR1 and CDR2: SGHDT and YYEEEE.

The chain uses TRBV27 and TRBJ1-2, with a tentative D call TRBD1 (5 bases). V lost 2 bases to trimming and J lost 5 bases, with 9 bases between them. This CDR3 contains 13 residues. Germline CDR1 and CDR2: MNHEY and SMNVEV (reference sequence). The CDR3 reads CASSLNRGYGYTF. DNA for the CDR3: TGTGCCAGCAGTTTAAATAGGGGATATGGCTACACCTTC.

Of note for this clone: The same CDR3 also results from other DNA sequences found in this sample. The chain joins TRBV5-1 to TRBJ1-2; D unclear. This CDR3 contains 14 residues. The germline V gene has CDR1 SGHRS and CDR2 YFSETQ. V gave up 1 base and J gave up 1 base, with 8 bases separating them. The CDR3 region is CASSLRDGNYGYTF. The CDR3 DNA is TGCGCCAGCAGCTTGAGGGATGGTAACTATGGCTACACCTTC.

To note about this clone: At one end the junction does not follow the germline gene, possibly because of a read error. The chain links TRBV5-1 to TRBJ2-1; TRBD1 agrees at 8 bases. The germline V gene has CDR1 SGHRS and CDR2 YFSETQ. CDR3 length: 14 amino acids. CDR3: CASTLPAGGSEQFF. For the CDR3, the DNA is TGCGCCAGCACCTTGCCGGCAGGGGGCAGTGAGCAGTTCTTC.

The rearrangement uses TRBV19 and TRBJ1-1; the D is unclear. The germline CDR1 and CDR2 sequences are LNHDA and SQIVND (reference sequence). The V and J ends lost 3 bases and 4 bases respectively, with 18 bases between them. This CDR3 is 16 amino acids long. The CDR3 spells CASSIMIGVLVTEAFF. In DNA, the CDR3 is TGTGCCAGTAGTATTATGATCGGGGTTTTGGTCACTGAAGCTTTCTTT.

The chain couples TRBV10-3 to TRBJ1-3; D ambiguous. Germline loops: CDR1 ENHRY, CDR2 SYGVKD. V lost 3 bases to trimming and J lost 0 bases, with 6 bases between them. This CDR3 has 14 residues. This CDR3 is CAISDAASGNTIYF. CDR3 DNA: TGTGCCATCAGTGATGCAGCCTCTGGAAACACCATATATTTT.

The CDR3 nucleotides are TGCGCCAGCAGCTCTCAGCAGGTGCCTGGAAACACCATATATTTT. Amino acid sequence: CASSSQQVPGNTIYF. The chain combines TRBV5-1 with TRBJ1-3; no clear D. Germline-derived CDR1 and CDR2 are SGHRS and YFSETQ. The V end was cut by 3 bases, the J end by 2 bases, with 12 bases between. The CDR3 extends over 15 amino acids.

The chain has TRBV18 and TRBJ2-1; 10 positions agree with TRBD2. Germline V lookup: CDR1 KGHSH, CDR2 LQKENI. The J segment lost 8 bases and the V segment lost 2 bases, leaving 12 bases of the junction unmatched. The CDR3 extends over 17 amino acids. CDR3 loop: CASSPLASGRRVDEQFF. Written as DNA, the CDR3 is TGTGCCAGCTCACCATTGGCTAGCGGGAGAAGGGTAGATGAGCAGTTCTTC.

This rearrangement joins TRBV29-1 to TRBJ2-7; TRBD2 might be the D (6 bases). The CDR3 sequence is 13 residues long. V lost 4 bases, J lost 5 bases, and 15 bases lay in between. The V gene's germline CDR1 is SQVTM and CDR2 ANQGSEA. The DNA of the CDR3 is TGCAGCGTTGGTCCCGCCGGGAGCAACGAGCAGTACTTC. Amino acid sequence: CSVGPAGSNEQYF.

The rearrangement uses TRBV28 and TRBJ2-1; 14 bases line up with TRBD2. Per the germline V gene, CDR1 is MDHEN and CDR2 is SYDVKM. This CDR3 has 17 amino acids. V lost 6 bases to trimming and J lost 0 bases; unmatched junction nucleotides: 4. Here the CDR3 DNA reads TGTGCCAGCAGGGGACTAGCGGGGGCCAGCTCCTACAATGAGCAGTTCTTC. Residues: CASRGLAGASSYNEQFF.

DNA of the CDR3: TGCAGCGTCCGGGACTCTCACTTTAAGGACACCGGGGAGCTGTTTTTT. Its protein is CSVRDSHFKDTGELFF. The chain links TRBV29-1 to TRBJ2-2; TRBD2 is a possible D gene (6 bases). There are 16 residues in the CDR3. Germline CDR1 is SQVTM and CDR2 is ANQGSEA. V was clipped by 6 bases and J by 3 bases, with 20 bases between them.

The rearrangement joins TRBV10-3 to TRBJ2-1; D possibly corresponds to TRBD2 (5 bases). This CDR3 is built from 15 residues. The germline gives CDR1 ENHRY, CDR2 SYGVKD. Trimming pared 7 bases from V and 2 bases from J, leaving 15 bases between. The CDR3 region is CAIMDWEKAYNEQFF. In nucleotides, the CDR3 is TGTGCCATCATGGACTGGGAGAAAGCCTACAATGAGCAGTTCTTC.